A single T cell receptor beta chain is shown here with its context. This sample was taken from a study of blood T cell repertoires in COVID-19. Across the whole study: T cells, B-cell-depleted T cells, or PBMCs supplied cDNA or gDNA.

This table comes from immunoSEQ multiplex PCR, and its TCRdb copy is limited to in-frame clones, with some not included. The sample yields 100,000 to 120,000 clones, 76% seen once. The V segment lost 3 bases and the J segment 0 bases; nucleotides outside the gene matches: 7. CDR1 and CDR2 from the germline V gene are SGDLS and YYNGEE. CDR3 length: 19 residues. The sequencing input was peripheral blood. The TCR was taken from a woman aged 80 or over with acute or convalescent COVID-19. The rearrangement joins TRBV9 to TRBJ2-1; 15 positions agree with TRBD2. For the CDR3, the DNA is TGTGCCAGCAGCGAGGGACTAGCGGGGGGCCGAAGCTCCTACAATGAGCAGTTCTTC. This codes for CASSEGLAGGRSSYNEQFF.